Each of the 14 T cell receptor beta chains below was sequenced from the same sample in a study of blood T cells in healthy people across ages. Combining a sample-barcoded 5' primer with a J-beta primer mix, a second PCR ran for about 6 to 11 cycles. From the 5' RACE reads, TCRdb called clonotypes with MiXCR, one entry per CDR3 protein. The sample consists of 850,000 to 1,300,000 distinct CDR3 sequences, less than 50% of them appearing once. Input material: blood. These TCRs come from a woman aged 60-75 years in good health.

Concerning this clonotype: The junction shows a germline mismatch at one end, possibly a read error. This chain uses TRBV20-1 with TRBJ2-1; the D gene is possibly TRBD2 (6 bases). The CDR3 extends over 15 amino acids. Germline-derived CDR1 and CDR2 are DFQATT and SNEGSKA (reference sequence). For the CDR3, the DNA is TGCAGTGCTAGACCTCTGGAGGGCTCCTACACTGAGCAGTTCTTC. Translating it yields CSARPLEGSYTEQFF.

The genes are TRBV20-1 and TRBJ2-5; 7 bases match TRBD1. The CDR3 is 14 amino acids. Germline V CDR1 and CDR2: DFQATT, SNEGSKA (reference sequence). Losses at the gene ends were 6 bases for V and 2 bases for J; bases not matched to a gene: 9. The CDR3 coding sequence is TGCAGTGCCCAGAGGCCAGGGGGACAAGAGACCCAGTACTTC. Translation: CSAQRPGGQETQYF.

The rearrangement links TRBV24-1 to TRBJ1-2; possible D gene TRBD1, 5 bases. Germline V gives CDR1 KGHDR, CDR2 SFDVKD. This CDR3 region has 17 residues. V was pared by 3 bases and J by 1 base, with 17 bases between. CDR3 sequence reads: CATSDRAPRGGNYGYTF. The CDR3 coding sequence is TGTGCCACCAGTGATCGTGCGCCCCGGGGGGGTAACTATGGCTACACCTTC.

This clonotype has ten or more counts. The V call is TRBV24-1, the J call TRBJ2-5; D is ambiguous. CDR1 and CDR2 from the germline V gene are KGHDR and SFDVKD. The CDR3 contains 13 residues. The V end lost 4 bases, the J end lost 5 bases, and 10 bases lay between the germline ends. The CDR3 region is CATSDYGVETQYF. The CDR3 coding sequence is TGTGCCACCAGTGACTACGGTGTGGAGACCCAGTACTTC.

The V call is TRBV12-3 or TRBV12-4, the J call TRBJ1-2; D not certain. V lost 6 bases to trimming and J lost 4 bases, with 6 bases between them. The CDR3 extends over 11 amino acids. CDR3 loop: CASRKGYGYTF. As DNA, the CDR3 is TGTGCCAGCAGAAAGGGCTATGGCTACACCTTC.

The rearrangement links TRBV28 to TRBJ1-4; 7 bases are a match to TRBD1. Per the germline V gene, CDR1 is MDHEN and CDR2 is SYDVKM. The CDR3 sequence is 16 residues long. V gave up 1 base and J gave up 5 bases; unmatched junction bases: 7. The CDR3 nucleotides read TGTGCCAGCAGTTTATCCGGCGGGACAGACAATGAAAAACTGTTTTTT. It encodes CASSLSGGTDNEKLFF.

Of note for this clonotype: One end of the junction varies from germline; a read error may be responsible. This sequence joins TRBV28 and TRBJ1-2; TRBD1 matches at 7 bases. This CDR3 is built from 15 residues. From germline, CDR1 is MDHEN and CDR2 SYDVKM. The CDR3, as DNA: TGTGTCAGCAGCCACCAGGGACAGATAATCTATGGCTACACCTTC. Translating it yields CVSSHQGQIIYGYTF.

Comments on this clonotype: A read error may produce the germline difference seen at one junction end. This chain joins TRBV27 and TRBJ2-5; TRBD1 matches 7 bases. The DNA end favors TRBJ2-7, so the J call may be wrong. The CDR3 extends over 14 amino acids. The germline V gene encodes CDR1 MNHEY and CDR2 SMNVEV (reference sequence). Here the CDR3 DNA reads TGTGCCGGCAGAGACAGGGTCCCCCCATACGAGCAGTACTTC. It is translated as CAGRDRVPPYEQYF.

Details on this clonotype: Its ends do not fully match the called genes, so a read error is possible. The genes are TRBV14 and TRBJ2-1, with 7 bases fitting TRBD2. The germline gives CDR1 SGHDN, CDR2 FVKESK. This CDR3 region has 13 residues. CDR3 sequence: CASNQVPGGRQFF. In DNA form, the CDR3 reads TGTGCCAGCAACCAAGTACCGGGAGGTAGGCAGTTCTTC. Full variable domain (outside the CDR3, taken from reference TRBV14 and TRBJ2-1): EAGVTQFPSHSVIEKGQTVTLRCDPISGHDNLYWYRRVMGKEIKFLLHFVKESKQDESGMPNNRFLAERTGGTYSTLKVQPAELEDSGVYFCASNQVPGGRQFFGPGTRLTVL.

The chain is built from TRBV7-2 and TRBJ2-1; 8 bases map to TRBD2. The CDR3 spans 18 residues. From germline, CDR1 is SGHTA and CDR2 FQGNSA. V shed 1 base, J shed 4 bases, and the junction held 12 bases outside the gene matches. The CDR3: CASSLVRRRAGGYNEQFF. The CDR3 DNA reads as TGTGCCAGCAGCTTAGTTAGGAGAAGGGCGGGAGGATACAATGAGCAGTTCTTC.

This clonotype was observed a few times. The chain is built from TRBV5-1 and TRBJ1-2; D not certain. The CDR3 runs 15 residues. The V gene's germline CDR1 is SGHRS and CDR2 YFSETQ. V was shortened by 0 bases and J by 2 bases, with 11 bases between the two germline ends. The CDR3: CASSLDPGKNYGYTF. The CDR3 bases are TGCGCCAGCAGCTTGGATCCGGGGAAGAACTATGGCTACACCTTC.

The chain is built from TRBV30 and TRBJ1-2; 7 nucleotides align to TRBD1. With V trimmed by 1 base and J by 6 bases, 8 bases remained unmatched. CDR3 size: 14 residues. Per the germline V gene, CDR1 is GTSNPN and CDR2 is SVGIG (reference sequence). The CDR3 coding sequence is TGTGCCTGGAGTGGTGTGACAGGGACCCATGGCTACACCTTC. Amino acids: CAWSGVTGTHGYTF.

V is TRBV27 and J is TRBJ1-2; 7 bases line up with TRBD1. The CDR3 totals 14 residues. From germline, CDR1 is MNHEY and CDR2 SMNVEV (reference sequence). Trimming at V came to 4 bases and at J to 7 bases, leaving 9 bases not matched to a gene. The CDR3 spells CASSSRQGLAGYTF. In DNA form, the CDR3 reads TGTGCCAGCAGTTCCAGACAGGGATTGGCTGGCTACACCTTC.

The chain links TRBV7-3 to TRBJ2-5; 10 bases map to TRBD2. From germline, CDR1 is SGHTA and CDR2 FQGTGA. V lost 4 bases to trimming and J lost 4 bases; unmatched junction nucleotides: 6. This CDR3 is built from 15 residues. CDR3 coding DNA: TGTGCCAGCAGCTCAACTAGCGGGATGGGAGAGACCCAGTACTTC. Translating it yields CASSSTSGMGETQYF.